This T cell receptor beta chain was captured in a study of blood T cell repertoires in COVID-19. Study-level background: Spain, Italy and the United States supplied samples that represented acute and convalescent COVID-19. The analysed material was cDNA or gDNA that came from T cells, B-cell-depleted T cells, or PBMCs.

Germline CDR1 LNHDA, CDR2 SQIVND (reference sequence). CDR3 length equals 13 residues. V lost 8 bases and J lost 0; bases outside the gene matches: 3. Original data processing: Amplification of reference gene primers was used by the study to estimate nucleated cell counts. Using immunoSEQ multiplex PCR, the repertoire was profiled, and TCRdb retains in-frame clones only, with some absent. V, J and clone size are taken as reported in that table, and D and trimming were inferred from the DNA itself. The sample lists 68,000 or so clones, roughly 90% occurring once. Sequencing was performed on peripheral blood. The TCR originated in a man aged 65 to 85 with active or convalescent COVID-19. V gene TRBV19 combines with J gene TRBJ1-1; 7 positions agree with TRBD1. CDR3 nucleotides: TGTGCCAGTGCCGGGACAGTGAACACTGAAGCTTTCTTT. Translating gives CASAGTVNTEAFF.